This TCR beta chain was profiled in a study of T cell repertoires in cytomegalovirus infection. Overall study: It can be stated that public TCR beta signatures indicated CMV infection as well as a matching HLA type. General study points: Ex vivo responses were dominated by HLA-C-restricted CMV-specific TCR beta clonotypes. Adding up the frequency of public TCR beta families identified people who carried CMV plus the relevant HLA.

TCRdb re-derived calls from the reads in MiXCR, one entry per CDR3 protein. The sample has some 220,000 distinct CDR3 sequences, 10% to 15% seen once. Germline-derived CDR1 and CDR2 are SGHTA and FQGNSA. The CDR3 loop spans 12 amino acids. This clonotype was observed a few times. Its antigen is unidentified. Given a much more abundant clone one base away, this may be a read error. The specimen was PBMCs. This sequence was found in a human donor in good health (CMV status not recorded). Some clones in this sample may be carry-over from other donors' samples. This chain uses TRBV7-2 with TRBJ1-2; D may be TRBD1 (5 bases). In DNA form, the CDR3 reads TGTGCCAACAGCTTAGTTAGCAGGGAAGCGACCTTC. Its translation is CANSLVSREATF.